The sequence of this T cell receptor beta chain was determined in a study of shared clonotypes between healthy human individuals. Overall study findings and caveats: In contrast to clonotypes shared by all four donors, non-shared clonotypes had lower generation probabilities. Rarefaction indicated that sorted-subset sequencing remained incomplete although depth was large.

The assay was immunoSEQ multiplex PCR, and TCRdb's table has in-frame clones only and misses some. The top ten clones hold roughly 0.13% of a sample with millions of clones, 85% to 95% of them seen once. The CDR3 loop spans 15 amino acids. In germline, CDR1 is SNHLY, CDR2 FYNNEI. A note on this clone: Its specificity is not known. A read error is possible here, since a much larger clone lies one base away.

Participating donors were healthy, HIV-negative adults free of recent acute infections or vaccinations. V and J are TRBV2 and TRBJ1-2, with a tentative D call TRBD1 (6 bases). The receptor was derived from a young man in good health. Sequencing input: naive CD4+ T cells sorted from blood. Subset defined: CD45RA+ positively selected. CDR3 nucleotides: TGTGCCAACAGTGAACCTGGACAGTCGTCCTATGGCTACACCTTC. Translation: CANSEPGQSSYGYTF.